Following are 20 T cell receptor beta chains from one sample sequenced in a study of patients and donors after allogeneic stem cell transplantation. TCRdb analysed the RT-PCR reads with MiXCR anew, one entry per CDR3 protein. The repertoire holds roughly 180,000 distinct CDR3 sequences, with 35% to 50% as singletons. Material: blood, either unsorted or a sorted T cell fraction (not recorded which). The receptors derive from a human donor who was either an allogeneic HSCT recipient or a stem cell or donor lymphocyte infusion donor (not recorded which). It is not recorded whose cells these are; they may come from a transplant donor.

Points on this clonotype: A single base separates this from a much larger clone, so it may be a read error. The chain joins TRBV12-3 or TRBV12-4 to TRBJ1-1, with 8 bases identical to TRBD1. CDR3 length: 11 amino acids. CDR3 nucleotide sequence: TGTTCCAGCAGGTCGACAGGGGAGGCTTTCTTT. Amino acid sequence: CSSRSTGEAFF.

The chain is built from TRBV7-9 and TRBJ1-2; 8 bases map to TRBD1. This CDR3 has 15 residues. CDR1 is SEHNR, CDR2 FQNEAQ, per germline (reference sequence). The junction had 5 bases not matched to a gene; V was cut back by 5 bases and J by 0 bases. Written as DNA, the CDR3 is TGTGCCAGCAGCGTCGGACAGGGCGCTAACTATGGCTACACCTTC. Amino acids: CASSVGQGANYGYTF. Supplemented by reference TRBV7-9 and TRBJ1-2, the full variable domain reads DTGVSQNPRHKITKRGQNVTFRCDPISEHNRLYWYRQTLGQGPEFLTYFQNEAQLEKSRLLSDRFSAERPKGSFSTLEIQRTEQGDSAMYLCASSVGQGANYGYTFGSGTRLTVV.

The rearrangement joins TRBV27 to TRBJ2-1, with 16 bases matching TRBD2. The germline gives CDR1 MNHEY, CDR2 SMNVEV (reference sequence). This CDR3 is built from 19 residues. The ends lost 4 bases at V and 6 bases at J; junction bases unmatched: 12. In DNA, the CDR3 is TGTGCCAGCAGTTCTGCGGCGGGACTAGCGGGAGGGGGGGGCAATGAGCAGTTCTTC. It encodes CASSSAAGLAGGGGNEQFF.

This chain connects TRBV29-1 to TRBJ2-5, with TRBD1 matching 7 bases. Looked up from germline, CDR1 is SQVTM and CDR2 is ANQGSEA. This CDR3 region has 14 residues. Trimming removed 0 bases from V and 2 bases from J; junction bases left unmatched: 3. The CDR3 spells CSVEDADRQETQYF. DNA for the CDR3: TGCAGCGTTGAAGACGCGGACAGGCAAGAGACCCAGTACTTC.

This clonotype was counted only a few times. The chain employs TRBV3-1 and TRBJ2-3; 8 bases align to TRBD1. Unmatched junction bases numbered 7, after V lost 0 bases and J lost 5 bases. Germline CDR1 LGHDT, CDR2 YNNKEL (reference sequence). CDR3 length: 16 residues. CDR3 DNA sequence: TGTGCCAGCAGCCAAGACTTGGCAGGGGGCCGAGATACGCAGTATTTT. Amino acid sequence: CASSQDLAGGRDTQYF.

This clonotype was seen a few times. The chain joins TRBV6-5 to TRBJ2-7; 9 bases are shared with TRBD2. Losses at the gene ends were 0 bases for V and 2 bases for J; bases not matched to a gene: 2. The CDR3 is 15 amino acids. The germline V gene encodes CDR1 MNHEY and CDR2 SVGAGI. CDR3 loop: CASSYSTSGAYEQYF. The CDR3 DNA reads as TGTGCCAGCAGTTACTCGACTAGCGGAGCCTACGAGCAGTACTTC.

The V gene is TRBV9, the J gene TRBJ1-2, with no clear D. V was clipped by 2 bases and J by 6 bases, with 8 bases between them. The CDR3 loop spans 12 amino acids. Germline V gene data show CDR1 as SGDLS and CDR2 as YYNGEE. CDR3 protein: CASSVVGDGYTF. CDR3 DNA: TGTGCCAGCAGCGTGGTGGGAGATGGCTACACCTTC.

This clonotype was seen a few times. The chain recombines TRBV4-2 with TRBJ1-1; D might be TRBD1 (5 bases). Per the germline V gene, CDR1 is LGHNA and CDR2 is YNFKEQ. Trimming shortened V by 1 base and J by 0 bases, and 9 bases separated the two germline ends. The CDR3 is 15 residues long. The CDR3 DNA reads TGTGCCAGCAGCCAAGGGACATTCATGAACACTGAAGCTTTCTTT. Protein sequence: CASSQGTFMNTEAFF.

The chain combines TRBV18 with TRBJ1-2, with 7 nucleotides matching TRBD1. J lost 8 bases, V lost 5 bases, and 11 bases had no gene match. The CDR3 totals 14 residues. Germline assignment: CDR1 KGHSH and CDR2 LQKENI. CDR3 sequence: CASSSRNRGRGYTF. The DNA of the CDR3 is TGTGCCAGCTCATCAAGAAACAGGGGAAGAGGCTACACCTTC. Full variable domain (remainder filled in from reference TRBV18 and TRBJ1-2): NAGVMQNPRHLVRRRGQEARLRCSPMKGHSHVYWYRQLPEEGLKFMVYLQKENIIDESGMPKERFSAEFPKEGPSILRIQQVVRGDSAAYFCASSSRNRGRGYTFGSGTRLTVV.

The chain links TRBV15 to TRBJ2-3; D may be TRBD1 (6 bases). V lost 5 bases to trimming and J lost 4 bases, with 10 bases between them. Germline V gene sequence: CDR1 LNHNV, CDR2 YYDKDF (reference sequence). The CDR3 length is 13 residues. In nucleotides, the CDR3 is TGTGCCACCAGCCACGGGACATCAGATACGCAGTATTTT. It is translated as CATSHGTSDTQYF.

DNA of the CDR3: TGTGCCAGCAGCTCCTCCAATTCGGGACCCACTGCCGGTGAGCAGTTCTTC. Translated, it gives CASSSSNSGPTAGEQFF. The chain combines TRBV7-6 with TRBJ2-1; D possibly matches TRBD1 or TRBD2 (5 bases each). Between the trimmed V and J ends, which lost 4 bases and 9 bases, there was a span of 25 bases. This CDR3 has 17 residues. The germline CDR1 and CDR2 sequences are SGHVS and FNYEAQ.

This clonotype was detected only a few times. The J gene is TRBJ1-1, the V gene TRBV12-3 or TRBV12-4, with TRBD1 as a possible D gene (6 bases). This CDR3 contains 15 residues. The V end lost 3 bases, the J end lost 0 bases, and 11 bases lay between the germline ends. The CDR3 coding sequence is TGTGCCAGCAGTTTCAACGGACAGTTGAACACTGAAGCTTTCTTT. Protein: CASSFNGQLNTEAFF.

The chain uses TRBV9 and TRBJ2-2; TRBD2 is a possible D gene (6 bases). Germline loops: CDR1 SGDLS, CDR2 YYNGEE. This CDR3 is built from 16 residues. V lost 0 bases to trimming and J lost 4 bases, with 13 bases between them. CDR3 in DNA: TGTGCCAGCAGCGTAGCGGACGGGGGAGGCACCGGGGAGCTGTTTTTT. Its translation: CASSVADGGGTGELFF.

This chain connects TRBV7-9 to TRBJ1-5; 7 bases align to TRBD1. Losses at the gene ends were 0 bases for V and 7 bases for J; bases not matched to a gene: 3. CDR1 and CDR2 (germline): SEHNR, FQNEAQ (reference sequence). This CDR3 region has 14 residues. This CDR3 is CASSLAGGGQPQHF. Written as DNA, the CDR3 is TGTGCCAGCAGCTTAGCAGGGGGCGGACAGCCCCAGCATTTT.

V is TRBV7-6 and J is TRBJ1-1; D gene ambiguous. Germline V gene data show CDR1 as SGHVS and CDR2 as FNYEAQ. Trimming cost V 5 bases and J 4 bases, with 14 bases left between them. This CDR3 is built from 14 residues. The CDR3 coding sequence is TGTGCCAGCAGCGTGACGGGAGGTAGCACTGAAGCTTTCTTT. It specifies CASSVTGGSTEAFF.

This clonotype was detected only a few times. The chain links TRBV5-6 to TRBJ1-3; D might be TRBD1 (5 bases). The V end lost 2 bases, the J end lost 0 bases, and 15 bases lay between the germline ends. This CDR3 has 17 residues. Germline lookup yields CDR1 SGHDT and CDR2 YYEEEE. The CDR3 nucleotides are TGTGCCAGCAGCTTTCGAGCGGGGGTAACCTCTGGAAACACCATATATTTT. It is translated as CASSFRAGVTSGNTIYF. The full variable domain, in which reference TRBV5-6 and TRBJ1-3 provide the parts outside the CDR3, is DAGVTQSPTHLIKTRGQQVTLRCSPKSGHDTVSWYQQALGQGPQFIFQYYEEEERQRGNFPDRFSGHQFPNYSSELNVNALLLGDSALYLCASSFRAGVTSGNTIYFGEGSWLTVV.

In its sample, this clonotype was seen a few times. An end of the junction differs from the germline gene, which may be a read error. The chain combines TRBV15 with TRBJ1-3; no reliable D call. The CDR3 extends over 14 amino acids. Germline V lookup: CDR1 LNHNV, CDR2 YYDKDF (reference sequence). Here the CDR3 reads CATRRGISGNTIYF. The CDR3 nucleotides read TGTGCCACCAGAAGAGGGATTTCTGGAAACACCATATATTTT. The complete variable domain, with remaining parts taken from reference TRBV15 and TRBJ1-3, reads DAMVIQNPRYQVTQFGKPVTLSCSQTLNHNVMYWYQQKSSQAPKLLFHYYDKDFNNEADTPDNFQSRRPNTSFCFLDIRSPGLGDTAMYLCATRRGISGNTIYFGEGSWLTVV.

The chain links TRBV6-5 to TRBJ1-3, with no clear D. Germline CDR1 reads MNHEY; CDR2 reads SVGAGI. V lost 0 bases and J 4 bases, leaving 16 bases between the germline ends. This CDR3 is built from 17 residues. CDR3 region: CASSYSRFRGSGNTIYF. DNA of the CDR3: TGTGCCAGCAGTTACTCGAGGTTTCGGGGATCAGGAAACACCATATATTTT.

This clonotype appeared a few times. The chain has TRBV12-3 or TRBV12-4 and TRBJ1-2; D remains ambiguous. V was clipped by 7 bases and J by 0 bases, with 6 bases between them. The CDR3 runs 12 residues. CDR3 nucleotide sequence: TGTGCCAGCACCACAGCTAACTATGGCTACACCTTC. This encodes CASTTANYGYTF.

The J gene is TRBJ2-7, the V gene TRBV21-1; the listed D gene, TRBD2, was not tested against the DNA. TRBV21-1 is deemed a pseudogene. CDR3 length equals 15 residues. CDR3 sequence (DNA): TGTGCCAGCAGCAAAGTGGCGGCCCTCTCCTACGAGCAGTACTTC. This codes for CASSKVAALSYEQYF.